This T cell receptor (beta chain) comes out of a study of identical twins. Each CDR3 protein gets one entry after TCRdb re-called the 5' RACE reads with MiXCR. The sample holds about 690,000 distinct CDR3 sequences, 21% seen once. In the case of this clonotype: Its antigen is currently unknown.

CDR3 length equals 15 residues. V was pared by 3 bases and J by 8 bases, with 11 bases of the junction left unmatched. Whole-study findings and limits: Partial confounding of zero-insertion analyses by invariant MAIT and iNKT cells was possible.

The same sample was also used in a study of T cells expressing NK-cell markers. That source notes: According to the study, TCR beta repertoires originated from sorted CD3+CD56+NKG2C+, CD3+CD56+NKG2C- and CD3+CD56-NKG2C+ T cells.

The sequenced material came from PBMCs. The rearrangement joins TRBV12-3 or TRBV12-4 to TRBJ1-1; 8 bases are shared with TRBD1. The receptor's source is a woman aged 18 to 35 in good health. The chain's CDR3 is CASSFLTGERGEAFF. CDR3 DNA: TGTGCCAGCAGTTTTTTGACAGGGGAAAGAGGAGAAGCTTTCTTT.